A single sample is the source of the 11 T cell receptor beta chains below, sequenced in a study of graft-versus-host responses after intestinal transplantation. Clones were sequenced by immunoSEQ multiplex PCR, and TCRdb holds only the in-frame ones, with some missing. Altogether around 100,000 clones are present, roughly 93% being singletons, with the ten largest covering approximately 1.2%. What these receptors recognize is not known. The starting material was unstimulated CD8+ T cells sorted from spleen or lymph node cells, obtained before transplant. The receptors stem from a human donor who was the organ donor for an intestinal transplant.

The chain recombines TRBV30 with TRBJ2-3; the D is unclear. The CDR3 is 15 residues long. Germline assignment: CDR1 GTSNPN and CDR2 SVGIG (reference sequence). V was trimmed by 0 bases and J by 6 bases, leaving 16 bases between them. CDR3 in amino acids: CAWSVLPPGPDTQYF. CDR3 in DNA: TGTGCCTGGAGTGTACTTCCGCCAGGTCCGGATACGCAGTATTTT.

V gene TRBV7-9 combines with J gene TRBJ1-4, with 9 bases matching TRBD1. This CDR3 contains 16 residues. Germline V gives CDR1 SEHNR, CDR2 FQNEAQ (reference sequence). V was pared by 4 bases and J by 5 bases, with 8 bases of the junction left unmatched. The CDR3 region is CASSSNPGQGNEKLFF. The CDR3 nucleotides are TGTGCCAGCAGCTCCAACCCTGGACAGGGGAATGAAAAACTGTTTTTT.

This rearrangement joins TRBV27 to TRBJ2-3, with D perhaps matching TRBD2 (6 bases). Trimming pared 8 bases from V and 4 bases from J, leaving 19 bases between. The germline V gene encodes CDR1 MNHEY and CDR2 SMNVEV (reference sequence). The CDR3 loop spans 15 amino acids. The CDR3 DNA is TGTGCCAGCGCCGGGAGCGGGCGGGGCCCAGATACGCAGTATTTT. This encodes CASAGSGRGPDTQYF.

The chain joins TRBV7-9 to TRBJ1-1, with D possibly matching TRBD1 (5 bases). The V gene lost 0 bases and the J gene lost 7 bases, with 12 bases spanning the gap. The CDR3 is made up of 14 amino acids. Germline V lookup: CDR1 SEHNR, CDR2 FQNEAQ (reference sequence). Written as DNA, the CDR3 is TGTGCCAGCAGCTTAGCGGGACGCCAACATGAAGCTTTCTTT. Protein product: CASSLAGRQHEAFF.

This sequence joins TRBV19 and TRBJ2-1, with 7 bases identical to TRBD2. This CDR3 region has 14 residues. Germline values: CDR1 LNHDA, CDR2 SQIVND (reference sequence). Trimming took 7 bases from V and 8 from J; bases not matched to a gene: 11. CDR3 in DNA: TGTGCCAGTACCCCCTCGGCGGGAGCCCATGAGCAGTTCTTC. Protein: CASTPSAGAHEQFF.

A few counts support this clone. The chain is built from TRBV4-3 and TRBJ2-7; 8 bases align to TRBD2. Germline-derived CDR1 and CDR2 are LGHNA and YSLEER. V gave up 0 bases and J gave up 1 base; unmatched junction bases: 8. The CDR3 covers 17 residues. The DNA of the CDR3 is TGCGCCAGCAGCCAAGATCGAAGCGGGAGTGGGTCCTACGAGCAGTACTTC. Amino acids: CASSQDRSGSGSYEQYF.

The chain is built from TRBV25-1 and TRBJ1-5, with unresolved D. Trimming removed 5 bases at V and 3 bases at J, with 17 bases between. The CDR3 has 16 amino acids. Germline V lookup: CDR1 MGHDK, CDR2 SYGVNS. The CDR3, as DNA: TGTGCCAGCAGTAGATGGCTTCGTGGGTTCAATCAGCCCCAGCATTTT. Its protein is CASSRWLRGFNQPQHF. Supplemented by reference TRBV25-1 and TRBJ1-5, the full variable domain reads EADIYQTPRYLVIGTGKKITLECSQTMGHDKMYWYQQDPGMELHLIHYSYGVNSTEKGDLSSESTVSRIRTEHFPLTLESARPSHTSQYLCASSRWLRGFNQPQHFGDGTRLSIL.

The chain combines TRBV27 with TRBJ2-1; TRBD2 matches 10 bases. Germline CDR1 is MNHEY and CDR2 is SMNVEV (reference sequence). CDR3 size: 15 residues. V trimming: 5 bases; J trimming: 5 bases; junction bases outside the gene matches: 6. CDR3 nucleotides: TGTGCCAGCAGTCGTATGGGACTAGCGAACAATGAGCAGTTCTTC. It specifies CASSRMGLANNEQFF.

V gene TRBV6-1 combines with J gene TRBJ2-7; D gene unclear. The CDR3 loop spans 13 amino acids. Germline V CDR1 and CDR2: MNHNS, SASEGT. Trimming pared 5 bases from V and 4 bases from J, leaving 12 bases between. CDR3 sequence reads: CASSLGSVYEQYF. CDR3 sequence (DNA): TGTGCCAGCAGTTTAGGGTCTGTTTACGAGCAGTACTTC.

This rearrangement joins TRBV29-1 to TRBJ2-2; maybe TRBD2 (7 bases). The CDR3 has 17 amino acids. Germline assignment: CDR1 SQVTM and CDR2 ANQGSEA. V lost 0 bases to trimming and J lost 6 bases, with 20 bases between them. Here the CDR3 DNA reads TGCAGCGTTGAAGAGGAGTATCGGGGGGCGCGGTCCGGGGAGCTGTTTTTT. Translating gives CSVEEEYRGARSGELFF.

The CDR3 bases are TGTGCCAGTAGCCGCCCCGGGGGGAAAGAGACCCAGTACTTC. Its translation is CASSRPGGKETQYF. The chain employs TRBV19 and TRBJ2-5, with TRBD2 matching over 7 bases. V dropped 6 bases and J dropped 3; count of bases not matched to a gene: 7. The CDR3 length is 14 residues. CDR1 and CDR2 from the germline V gene are LNHDA and SQIVND (reference sequence).